A single sample gave rise to the 18 T cell receptor beta chains below, sequenced in a study of T cell changes during pregnancy in multiple sclerosis. TCRdb keeps only in-frame clones here, not all; method: immunoSEQ multiplex PCR. This sample has 70,000 to 100,000 clones, with approximately 92% found just once. The sample was peripheral blood, taken in the first trimester of pregnancy. The receptors were sampled from a female donor with multiple sclerosis, enrolled in a pregnancy study.

The chain employs TRBV9 and TRBJ2-3, with D maybe TRBD2 (6 bases). V dropped 6 bases and J dropped 2 bases, with 25 bases sitting between them. Germline V lookup: CDR1 SGDLS, CDR2 YYNGEE. The CDR3 has 18 amino acids. The CDR3 DNA is TGTGCCAGCACCAAACGAGGAGGAGGGCCTCTAGCCACAGATACGCAGTATTTT. Translation gives CASTKRGGGPLATDTQYF.

CDR3: CASRRTGAYEQYF. DNA for the CDR3: TGCGCCAGCAGGCGGACAGGGGCATACGAGCAGTACTTC. This chain joins TRBV4-1 and TRBJ2-7; 9 bases line up with TRBD1. The CDR3 extends over 13 amino acids. Per germline, CDR1 MGHRA and CDR2 YSYEKL. V shed 6 bases and J 4 bases; nucleotides not matched to a gene: 4.

The chain has TRBV28 and TRBJ1-3; 7 positions match TRBD1. Trimming took 3 bases from V and 4 from J; bases not matched to a gene: 6. There are 15 residues in the CDR3. Germline V gene sequence: CDR1 MDHEN, CDR2 SYDVKM. This chain's CDR3 is CASSLGRGRGNTIYF. CDR3 sequence (DNA): TGTGCCAGCAGTTTGGGAAGGGGGCGAGGAAACACCATATATTTT.

The chain couples TRBV5-1 to TRBJ1-1; TRBD1 matches at 7 bases. In germline, CDR1 is SGHRS, CDR2 YFSETQ. CDR3 length: 16 amino acids. The ends lost 4 bases at V and 6 bases at J; junction bases unmatched: 15. CDR3 sequence (DNA): TGCGCCAGCAGCAGGGTGTCGACAGGGTATTTCGCTGAAGCTTTCTTT. Encoded protein: CASSRVSTGYFAEAFF.

The chain carries TRBV19 and TRBJ1-2; tentatively, D is TRBD1 (6 bases). From germline, CDR1 is LNHDA and CDR2 SQIVND (reference sequence). The V end lost 3 bases, the J end lost 2 bases, and 16 bases lay between the germline ends. This CDR3 is built from 16 residues. CDR3 residues: CASSMPEGGLNYGYTF. In nucleotides, the CDR3 is TGTGCCAGTAGTATGCCTGAGGGGGGGCTGAACTATGGCTACACCTTC. Combining the CDR3 with reference TRBV19 and TRBJ1-2 gives the whole variable domain DGGITQSPKYLFRKEGQNVTLSCEQNLNHDAMYWYRQDPGQGLRLIYYSQIVNDFQKGDIAEGYSVSREKKESFPLTVTSAQKNPTAFYLCASSMPEGGLNYGYTFGSGTRLTVV.

The chain is built from TRBV19 and TRBJ1-2; 8 positions match TRBD1. V dropped 2 bases and J dropped 7; count of bases not matched to a gene: 6. Germline CDR1 LNHDA, CDR2 SQIVND (reference sequence). This CDR3 is built from 14 residues. CDR3 in amino acids: CASSITRGRSGYTF. CDR3 nucleotides: TGTGCCAGTAGTATAACCAGGGGGCGAAGTGGCTACACCTTC.

The genes are TRBV13 and TRBJ2-5, with TRBD2 as a possible D gene (5 bases). The CDR3 runs 16 residues. Germline CDR1 PRHDT, CDR2 FYEKMQ (reference sequence). V was pared by 0 bases and J by 6 bases, with 17 bases between. CDR3 in DNA: TGTGCCAGCAGCTTAGGCCGGGGTTCACAGTTGCAGACCCAGTACTTC. Translated, it gives CASSLGRGSQLQTQYF.

The chain is built from TRBV19 and TRBJ1-4; 8 bases fit TRBD1. The CDR3 is made up of 15 amino acids. V lost 7 bases to trimming and J lost 5 bases; unmatched junction nucleotides: 9. The germline gives CDR1 LNHDA, CDR2 SQIVND (reference sequence). CDR3 coding DNA: TGTGCCAGTAACGACCCAGGGGGCGAAAATGAAAAACTGTTTTTT. Its protein product is CASNDPGGENEKLFF.

The V call is TRBV7-9, the J call TRBJ2-3; tentatively, D is TRBD1 (6 bases). Germline values: CDR1 SEHNR, CDR2 FQNEAQ (reference sequence). Trimming pared 5 bases from V and 0 bases from J, leaving 15 bases between. The CDR3 consists of 16 residues. This CDR3 reads CASSPSTGQSTDTQYF. The DNA for the CDR3 is TGTGCCAGCAGCCCATCAACCGGACAGAGCACAGATACGCAGTATTTT.

This clone was picked up a small number of times. The rearrangement uses TRBV13 and TRBJ1-2, with D uncertain. The germline CDR1 and CDR2 sequences are PRHDT and FYEKMQ (reference sequence). CDR3 length: 13 residues. V lost 5 bases, J lost 5 bases, and 12 bases lay in between. DNA for the CDR3: TGTGCCAGCAGCCCGCCACTCTCTTATGGCTACACCTTC. Protein product: CASSPPLSYGYTF.

This clone was seen a single time. The rearrangement uses TRBV9 and TRBJ2-5; D perhaps matches TRBD2 (5 bases). This CDR3 region has 13 residues. The V and J ends lost 3 bases and 5 bases respectively, with 11 bases between them. Germline V gene sequence: CDR1 SGDLS, CDR2 YYNGEE. CDR3 protein: CASSGRRRETQYF. The CDR3 region has the DNA TGTGCCAGCAGCGGCAGGAGGCGGGAGACCCAGTACTTC.

This sequence joins TRBV21-1 and TRBJ2-2; the listed D gene, TRBD1, was not tested against the DNA. TRBV21-1 is reported as a pseudogene. This CDR3 is 15 amino acids long. The CDR3 protein is CASYPGGPRTGELFF. CDR3 nucleotides: TGTGCCAGCTACCCAGGGGGCCCCCGGACCGGGGAGCTGTTTTTT.

This clone was recorded once. The V call is TRBV7-9, the J call TRBJ1-4; no clear D. Germline assignment: CDR1 SEHNR and CDR2 FQNEAQ (reference sequence). Trimming left V 1 base short and J 0 bases short, with 6 bases between. The CDR3 has 15 amino acids. CDR3 amino acids: CASSLGVTTNEKLFF. CDR3 nucleotides: TGTGCCAGCAGCTTAGGCGTGACAACTAATGAAAAACTGTTTTTT.

The chain joins TRBV6-5 to TRBJ1-1; no firm D call. Germline V gene data show CDR1 as MNHEY and CDR2 as SVGAGI. CDR3 length: 14 amino acids. Trimming left V 7 bases short and J 6 bases short, with 18 bases between. The chain's CDR3 is CASTPVRGQSEAFF. CDR3 DNA sequence: TGTGCCAGCACCCCGGTTCGGGGTCAGTCTGAAGCTTTCTTT.

The rearrangement joins TRBV5-6 to TRBJ1-6; possibly TRBD1 for D (6 bases). Trimming removed 3 bases from V and 7 bases from J, with 11 bases in between. CDR3 length equals 14 residues. Germline CDR1 and CDR2: SGHDT and YYEEEE. This CDR3 reads CASSSQGWNSPLHF. CDR3 sequence (DNA): TGTGCCAGCAGCTCACAGGGTTGGAATTCACCCCTCCACTTT.

The V call is TRBV7-2, the J call TRBJ1-6; 8 bases align to TRBD1. V shed 5 bases and J 10 bases; nucleotides not matched to a gene: 13. CDR3 length: 16 residues. The germline CDR1 and CDR2 sequences are SGHTA and FQGNSA. The CDR3 bases are TGTGCCAGCAGCGCCAGGACAGGGCTAAGGCGGTCACCCCTCCACTTT. Translation: CASSARTGLRRSPLHF.

The chain is built from TRBV6-1 and TRBJ2-7; 8 nucleotides align to TRBD1. The germline V gene encodes CDR1 MNHNS and CDR2 SASEGT. J was trimmed by 2 bases and V by 5 bases; bases with no gene match: 5. This CDR3 comprises 14 residues. The CDR3 bases are TGTGCCAGCAGTCTGACAGGGGAGGCCTACGAGCAGTACTTC. This gives the protein CASSLTGEAYEQYF.

This chain uses TRBV14 with TRBJ2-7; D not certain. The CDR3 sequence is 14 residues long. The ends were cut back, 4 bases at V and 1 base at J, with 11 bases in the middle. Germline-derived CDR1 and CDR2 are SGHDN and FVKESK. The CDR3 region is CASSLFALSYEQYF. DNA of the CDR3: TGTGCCAGCAGCCTGTTTGCACTGTCCTACGAGCAGTACTTC.